The 21 T cell receptor beta chains presented below share a single source sample, sequenced in a study of cytomegalovirus exposure and HLA in healthy donors. Only in-frame clones appear in the TCRdb table, and some are missing; sequencing was by immunoSEQ multiplex PCR. Altogether approximately 260,000 clones are present, around 86% being singletons, with the ten largest covering less than 1.2%. The sequencing sample was made of PBMCs. The receptors shown here come from a woman between 18 and 29 years old in good health and CMV-seronegative.

J is TRBJ1-1 and V is TRBV19; TRBD1 might be the D (5 bases). Looked up from germline, CDR1 is LNHDA and CDR2 is SQIVND (reference sequence). This CDR3 is 14 amino acids long. Deletions cut 4 bases from V and 1 base from J, with 10 bases between. CDR3 bases: TGTGCCAGTAGTAGGGACTCCAAGAACACTGAAGCTTTCTTT. Protein product: CASSRDSKNTEAFF. Filled out from reference TRBV19 and TRBJ1-1, the complete variable domain reads DGGITQSPKYLFRKEGQNVTLSCEQNLNHDAMYWYRQDPGQGLRLIYYSQIVNDFQKGDIAEGYSVSREKKESFPLTVTSAQKNPTAFYLCASSRDSKNTEAFFGQGTRLTVV.

This clone showed up just a few times. The chain couples TRBV5-1 to TRBJ2-2; tentatively, D is TRBD1 (5 bases). Germline V lookup: CDR1 SGHRS, CDR2 YFSETQ. The CDR3 has 16 residues. Trimming took 4 bases from V and 2 from J, leaving 15 bases between them. The CDR3 coding sequence is TGCGCCAGCAGCCGACTCGACAGCTATAACACCGGGGAGCTGTTTTTT. Translated, it gives CASSRLDSYNTGELFF.

The chain has TRBV5-1 and TRBJ1-2; D gene ambiguous. Germline V gene data show CDR1 as SGHRS and CDR2 as YFSETQ. V lost 2 bases to trimming and J lost 0 bases, with 14 bases between them. The CDR3 spans 16 residues. CDR3 region: CASSLANVPPNYGYTF. The DNA for the CDR3 is TGCGCCAGCAGCTTAGCAAACGTGCCGCCTAACTATGGCTACACCTTC.

The chain recombines TRBV6-5 with TRBJ1-2; no clear D gene. V dropped 2 bases and J dropped 2 bases, with 12 bases sitting between them. The CDR3 covers 15 residues. Per germline, CDR1 MNHEY and CDR2 SVGAGI. CDR3 DNA sequence: TGTGCCAGCAGTTACGTGGGCGGAGGAAACTATGGCTACACCTTC. Its translation is CASSYVGGGNYGYTF.

The chain carries TRBV6-5 and TRBJ2-7, with 7 bases identical to TRBD1. Trimming cost V 3 bases and J 2 bases; bases outside gene matches: 7. CDR1 is MNHEY, CDR2 SVGAGI, per germline. CDR3 length: 15 amino acids. CDR3 amino acids: CASSYAGTEAYEQYF. Written as DNA, the CDR3 is TGTGCCAGCAGTTATGCCGGGACAGAAGCCTACGAGCAGTACTTC.

The rearrangement uses TRBV14 and TRBJ1-2; TRBD1 matches 8 bases. The CDR3 sequence is 16 residues long. After removal of 4 bases from V and 5 bases from J, the junction contained 12 bases not matched to a gene. Per the germline V gene, CDR1 is SGHDN and CDR2 is FVKESK. The DNA of the CDR3 is TGTGCCAGCAGCCCCCTACAGGGGGGAGGAGAATATGGCTACACCTTC. Translating gives CASSPLQGGGEYGYTF.

This clone has only a few counts. The chain employs TRBV12-5 and TRBJ1-2; 10 nucleotides agree with TRBD1. V trimming: 7 bases; J trimming: 8 bases; junction bases outside the gene matches: 10. The CDR3 extends over 14 amino acids. Per the germline V gene, CDR1 is LGHNT and CDR2 is FRNRAP. CDR3 coding DNA: TGTGCTAGTGCGTTGGGACAGGGGAGTCGCGGCTACACCTTC. This translates into CASALGQGSRGYTF. Full variable domain (missing parts from reference TRBV12-5 and TRBJ1-2): DARVTQTPRHKVTEMGQEVTMRCQPILGHNTVFWYRQTMMQGLELLAYFRNRAPLDDSGMPKDRFSAEMPDATLATLKIQPSEPRDSAVYFCASALGQGSRGYTFGSGTRLTVV.

V and J are TRBV29-1 and TRBJ1-4; 9 nucleotides match TRBD1. The junction had 4 bases not matched to a gene; V was cut back by 3 bases and J by 5 bases. This CDR3 is built from 14 residues. CDR1 is SQVTM and CDR2 is ANQGSEA in the germline V gene. CDR3: CSVEGQGANEKLFF. In DNA, the CDR3 is TGCAGCGTTGAGGGACAGGGCGCGAATGAAAAACTGTTTTTT. The full variable domain, in which reference TRBV29-1 and TRBJ1-4 provide the parts outside the CDR3, is SAVISQKPSRDICQRGTSLTIQCQVDSQVTMMFWYRQQPGQSLTLIATANQGSEATYESGFVIDKFPISRPNLTFSTLTVSNMSPEDSSIYLCSVEGQGANEKLFFGSGTQLSVL.

This chain uses TRBV27 with TRBJ1-1; possibly TRBD1 for D (6 bases). Germline V gives CDR1 MNHEY, CDR2 SMNVEV (reference sequence). The V and J ends lost 3 bases and 3 bases respectively, with 8 bases between them. This CDR3 comprises 13 residues. CDR3 sequence: CASSLTGYTEAFF. CDR3 DNA sequence: TGTGCCAGCAGTTTGACAGGCTACACTGAAGCTTTCTTT.

In nucleotides, the CDR3 is TGTGCCAGCAGTTTAGAACCCCCCGGCAGGTCGAACACTGAAGCTTTCTTT. Amino acids: CASSLEPPGRSNTEAFF. The chain uses TRBV27 and TRBJ1-1, with no clear D. CDR1 is MNHEY and CDR2 is SMNVEV in the germline V gene (reference sequence). The CDR3 extends over 17 amino acids. Trimming pared 2 bases from V and 1 base from J, leaving 17 bases between.

This CDR3 reads CASNLGGEKLFF. In DNA, the CDR3 is TGTGCCAGCAACCTCGGGGGTGAAAAACTGTTTTTT. The chain is built from TRBV11-2 and TRBJ1-4; D might be TRBD1 (5 bases). Germline V lookup: CDR1 SGHAT, CDR2 FQNNGV. The CDR3 runs to 12 residues. V was pared by 7 bases and J by 7 bases, with 10 bases between.

The V gene is TRBV18, the J gene TRBJ2-7; no reliable D call. Germline-derived CDR1 and CDR2 are KGHSH and LQKENI. With 3 bases removed from V and 2 bases from J, the gap between germline ends came to 14 bases. CDR3 length: 15 amino acids. The CDR3 spells CASSPPDFDAYEQYF. The CDR3 nucleotides are TGTGCCAGCTCACCCCCAGATTTCGATGCCTACGAGCAGTACTTC.

J is TRBJ1-2 and V is TRBV11-3, with 7 positions matching TRBD1. The trim removed 0 bases at V and 7 bases at J, leaving 5 bases unmatched. The CDR3 loop spans 14 amino acids. Germline lookup yields CDR1 SGHNT and CDR2 YENEEA. The CDR3: CASSLDHYRGGYTF. The DNA of the CDR3 is TGTGCCAGCAGCTTAGACCACTACAGGGGTGGCTACACCTTC. Using reference TRBV11-3 and TRBJ1-2 for the parts outside the CDR3, the full variable domain is EAGVVQSPRYKIIEKKQPVAFWCNPISGHNTLYWYLQNLGQGPELLIRYENEEAVDDSQLPKDRFSAERLKGVDSTLKIQPAELGDSAVYLCASSLDHYRGGYTFGSGTRLTVV.

The rearrangement links TRBV5-1 to TRBJ1-1, with a possible D match to TRBD1 (5 bases). The CDR3 loop spans 22 amino acids. The V end was cut by 0 bases, the J end by 1 base, with 31 bases between. Germline V gene lookup returns CDR1 SGHRS and CDR2 YFSETQ. CDR3: CASSLEGLTLSPWGNPNTEAFF. The CDR3 DNA sequence: TGCGCCAGCAGCTTGGAGGGCCTAACTCTTTCCCCCTGGGGCAACCCGAACACTGAAGCTTTCTTT. The complete variable domain, with remaining parts taken from reference TRBV5-1 and TRBJ1-1, reads KAGVTQTPRYLIKTRGQQVTLSCSPISGHRSVSWYQQTPGQGLQFLFEYFSETQRNKGNFPGRFSGRQFSNSRSEMNVSTLELGDSALYLCASSLEGLTLSPWGNPNTEAFFGQGTRLTVV.

This clone was observed a single time. The chain links TRBV6-5 to TRBJ1-2, with 7 bases that match TRBD1. The germline V gene has CDR1 MNHEY and CDR2 SVGAGI. Trimming removed 4 bases from V and 8 bases from J; junction bases left unmatched: 7. The CDR3 is made up of 13 amino acids. The CDR3 loop is CASSLTGVGGYTF. CDR3 nucleotides: TGTGCCAGCAGTTTAACAGGGGTGGGCGGCTACACCTTC.

V and J are TRBV9 and TRBJ2-1; 16 bases align to TRBD2. The germline V gene encodes CDR1 SGDLS and CDR2 YYNGEE. CDR3 length equals 19 residues. The V gene end was trimmed by 2 bases and the J gene end by 4 bases; junction bases not matched to a gene: 9. CDR3 sequence (DNA): TGTGCCAGCAGCGTCGGGACTAGCGGGGGGGCTCCCTCTTACAATGAGCAGTTCTTC. Its translation is CASSVGTSGGAPSYNEQFF.

V and J are TRBV4-3 and TRBJ1-2; 8 bases align to TRBD1. V lost 4 bases and J lost 6; bases outside the gene matches: 13. The CDR3 is made up of 16 amino acids. Germline assignment: CDR1 LGHNA and CDR2 YSLEER. CDR3 residues: CASSPNPGQDRNGYTF. DNA for the CDR3: TGCGCCAGCAGCCCCAACCCGGGACAGGACCGCAATGGCTACACCTTC.

The chain links TRBV30 to TRBJ1-5; 9 positions match TRBD1. The V segment lost 0 bases and the J segment 6 bases; nucleotides outside the gene matches: 6. CDR1 and CDR2 (germline): GTSNPN, SVGIG (reference sequence). The CDR3 extends over 15 amino acids. The CDR3 DNA sequence: TGTGCCTGGAGTGTACAGGGGGCGCGGGGTCAGCCCCAGCATTTT. Its protein product is CAWSVQGARGQPQHF.

The rearrangement uses TRBV5-6 and TRBJ1-1, with D unclear. The CDR3 runs to 13 residues. Germline CDR1 reads SGHDT; CDR2 reads YYEEEE. The ends were cut back, 2 bases at V and 1 base at J, with 6 bases in the middle. The CDR3 DNA follows: TGTGCCAGCAGCTTTACAGCGAACACTGAAGCTTTCTTT. This codes for CASSFTANTEAFF.

This chain links TRBV28 with TRBJ2-5; maybe TRBD2 (6 bases). Between the trimmed V and J ends, which lost 6 bases and 2 bases, there was a span of 7 bases. The CDR3 is made up of 12 amino acids. Germline CDR1 and CDR2: MDHEN and SYDVKM. DNA for the CDR3: TGTGCCAGCAGCGGGGGACAAGAGACCCAGTACTTC. This gives the protein CASSGGQETQYF.

The chain has TRBV28 and TRBJ1-2; 9 bases are a match to TRBD1. The CDR3 contains 14 residues. With 5 bases clipped from V and 4 bases from J, the junction kept 5 bases outside the gene matches. Looked up from germline, CDR1 is MDHEN and CDR2 is SYDVKM. The CDR3 loop is CASSIQGAVYGYTF. CDR3 nucleotides: TGTGCCAGCAGTATACAGGGGGCGGTCTATGGCTACACCTTC.